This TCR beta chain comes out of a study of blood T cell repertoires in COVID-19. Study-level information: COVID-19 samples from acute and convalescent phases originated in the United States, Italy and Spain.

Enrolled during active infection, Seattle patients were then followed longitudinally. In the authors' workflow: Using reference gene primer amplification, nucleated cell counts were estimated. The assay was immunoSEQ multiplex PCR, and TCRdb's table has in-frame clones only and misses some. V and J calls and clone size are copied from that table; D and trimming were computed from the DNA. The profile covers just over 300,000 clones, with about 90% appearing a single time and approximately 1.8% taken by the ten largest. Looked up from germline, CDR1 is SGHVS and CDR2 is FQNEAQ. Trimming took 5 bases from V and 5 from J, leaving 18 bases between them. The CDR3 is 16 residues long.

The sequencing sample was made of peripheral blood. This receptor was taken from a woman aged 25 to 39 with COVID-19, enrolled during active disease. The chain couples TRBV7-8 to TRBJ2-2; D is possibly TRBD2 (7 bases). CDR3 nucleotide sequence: TGTGCCAGCAGCGACCGCGGGGGCCGGGGGACCGGGGAGCTGTTTTTT. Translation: CASSDRGGRGTGELFF.